This T cell receptor beta chain was captured in a study of T cell responses to AZD1222 COVID-19 vaccine. General study results and limits: Among those given AZD1222, only 5 to 7 were seropositive at baseline. Females made up more of the donors, who were largely white British, and clonal diversity may have come out too low. At 160-218 and 743-854, vaccine-associated CD4 TCRs were dominant, and they spanned spike.

This clone was detected once. Its antigen is currently unknown. The method was immunoSEQ multiplex PCR; TCRdb's version includes in-frame clones alone and lacks a portion of them. Of some 200,000 clones listed, around 94% are singletons. Germline V CDR1 and CDR2: MDHEN, SYDVKM. Trimming took off 4 bases at V and 11 bases at J, with 23 bases between the two ends. The CDR3 loop spans 15 amino acids. Sequenced here: peripheral blood, sampled 28 days after the second dose of the MenACWY control vaccine. The chain joins TRBV28 to TRBJ2-5; D could derive from TRBD1 or TRBD2 (5 bases each). The sequence was collected from an adult who received the MenACWY meningococcal vaccine as a control. Here the CDR3 DNA reads TGTGCCAGCAGTTACTCACCCGGGACCACCGGATCTCAGTACTTC. As protein: CASSYSPGTTGSQYF.